These 9 T cell receptor beta chains were all obtained from the same sample, sequenced in a study of T cells after posttransplantation cyclophosphamide. The data were produced by immunoSEQ multiplex PCR, yet TCRdb's version contains in-frame clones alone and is incomplete. This table has tens of thousands of clones, roughly nine tenths appearing once. Source material: PBMCs. The receptors were sampled from a woman between 50 and 59 years old in good health and a related stem cell transplant donor.

The V and J genes are TRBV5-5 and TRBJ2-3; TRBD2 agrees at 11 bases. The CDR3 contains 18 residues. Germline CDR1 SGHKS, CDR2 YYEKEE (reference sequence). Losses at the gene ends were 0 bases for V and 0 bases for J; bases not matched to a gene: 6. In nucleotides, the CDR3 is TGTGCCAGCAGCTTGGGACTAGCGGGACTTACTAGCACAGATACGCAGTATTTT. Translating gives CASSLGLAGLTSTDTQYF.

The gene calls are TRBV6-6 and TRBJ1-3; a possible D gene is TRBD1 (6 bases). Trimming took off 9 bases at V and 4 bases at J, with 19 bases between the two ends. The CDR3 length is 15 residues. In germline, CDR1 is MNHNY, CDR2 SVGAGI (reference sequence). The CDR3 protein is CASHLGGASGNTIYF. DNA of the CDR3: TGTGCCAGTCATCTTGGGGGGGCATCCGGAAACACCATATATTTT.

The chain employs TRBV27 and TRBJ2-4; 10 bases are shared with TRBD2. There are 20 residues in the CDR3. Unmatched junction bases numbered 13, after V lost 2 bases and J lost 0 bases. Germline CDR1 and CDR2: MNHEY and SMNVEV (reference sequence). The CDR3 nucleotides read TGTGCCAGCAGTTTACGCCCTCAGCGGGAGGGCGGGGTAGCCAAAAACATTCAGTACTTC. Its protein is CASSLRPQREGGVAKNIQYF.

This CDR3 is CASSPVQGRGEKLFF. The CDR3 nucleotides read TGTGCCAGCAGCCCCGTCCAGGGAAGAGGTGAAAAACTGTTTTTT. This chain links TRBV6-5 with TRBJ1-4, with D possibly matching TRBD1 (5 bases). The CDR3 runs to 15 residues. Germline V gives CDR1 MNHEY, CDR2 SVGAGI. Deletions cut 6 bases from V and 7 bases from J, with 18 bases between.

The genes are TRBV9 and TRBJ1-2; possible D gene TRBD1, 6 bases. The CDR3 loop spans 14 amino acids. V gave up 0 bases and J gave up 1 base, with 7 bases separating them. Germline V gene sequence: CDR1 SGDLS, CDR2 YYNGEE. The DNA of the CDR3 is TGTGCCAGCAGCGTAGGACAGGTTAACTATGGCTACACCTTC. Its translation is CASSVGQVNYGYTF. Full variable domain (rest looked up from reference TRBV9 and TRBJ1-2): DSGVTQTPKHLITATGQRVTLRCSPRSGDLSVYWYQQSLDQGLQFLIQYYNGEERAKGNILERFSAQQFPDLHSELNLSSLELGDSALYFCASSVGQVNYGYTFGSGTRLTVV.

The chain combines TRBV5-4 with TRBJ2-2, with 8 bases identical to TRBD1. Germline values: CDR1 SGHNT, CDR2 YYREEE (reference sequence). J was trimmed by 4 bases and V by 0 bases; bases with no gene match: 2. CDR3 length: 15 amino acids. CDR3 residues: CASSLEQGGTGELFF. The CDR3 nucleotides are TGTGCCAGCAGCTTGGAACAGGGGGGCACCGGGGAGCTGTTTTTT.

The chain carries TRBV5-1 and TRBJ2-3; TRBD2 matches at 15 bases. With V trimmed by 3 bases and J by 0 bases, 8 bases remained unmatched. The CDR3 is 19 residues long. CDR1 SGHRS and CDR2 YFSETQ come from the germline V gene. CDR3 amino acids: CASSSGLAGGTSSTDTQYF. The CDR3 DNA reads TGCGCCAGCAGCTCGGGACTAGCGGGAGGAACCTCTAGCACAGATACGCAGTATTTT. Combining the CDR3 with reference TRBV5-1 and TRBJ2-3 gives the whole variable domain KAGVTQTPRYLIKTRGQQVTLSCSPISGHRSVSWYQQTPGQGLQFLFEYFSETQRNKGNFPGRFSGRQFSNSRSEMNVSTLELGDSALYLCASSSGLAGGTSSTDTQYFGPGTRLTVL.

Details on this clone: In the same sample, other DNA sequences code for this CDR3. The chain employs TRBV5-6 and TRBJ1-5, with D possibly being TRBD1 (5 bases). V was shortened by 6 bases and J by 1 base, with 14 bases between the two germline ends. Germline-derived CDR1 and CDR2 are SGHDT and YYEEEE. CDR3 size: 15 residues. CDR3 coding DNA: TGTGCCAGCACTCAGGGCGATTACAGCAATCAGCCCCAGCATTTT. Its protein product is CASTQGDYSNQPQHF.

J is TRBJ1-2 and V is TRBV7-8, with 9 bases fitting TRBD1. The CDR3 is 14 residues long. J was trimmed by 8 bases and V by 7 bases; bases with no gene match: 11. Germline CDR1 is SGHVS and CDR2 is FQNEAQ. The CDR3 DNA is TGTGCCAGCACCCTGAACAGGGGGCAAGGCGGCTACACCTTC. Protein product: CASTLNRGQGGYTF.